The sequence of this T cell receptor beta chain was determined in a study of identifying expanded T cells in peripheral blood (dated by TCRdb to the late 2010s). Looking at the study overall: Technical replicates were generated by sequencing separate aliquots of the same genomic DNA pool, and four replicates were compared pairwise.

About this clone: Its target antigen remains unknown. No quality values exist for individual bases; no much larger clone is one base distant.

TCRbeta CDR3 regions were profiled by bias-controlled multiplex PCR amplification of genomic DNA with the immunoSEQ Assay. Regarding the original processing steps: The absolute abundance of each unique TCRbeta CDR3 region was quantified after sequences were collapsed and filtered. Differential abundance was tested with a binomial (Fisher-equivalent) model and with a beta-binomial model adding time-dependent variance fitted from healthy donors. Clones with fewer than 5 combined templates were removed, and differential abundance was called for clones with a Benjamini-Hochberg FDR below 0.01. The form v = (b*log(k)+a)^2 was used to model beta-binomial variance as a function of total template count across the two samples. The immuneACCESS repertoire file appears here via TCRdb, limited to in-frame rearrangements. These files lack a portion of the clones; in checked studies, under half of the deficit traces to unresolved V genes, and the cause of the others is not known. Clone size and the V and J calls come from that table; the DNA yielded D and trimming. The sample data list around 50,000 clones, and approximately 89% of these were observed just once. Roughly 3.5% of the sample goes to the ten largest clones.

What the research found in general, with its limitations: It was expected by the authors that biological variance in healthy repertoires might increase further over much longer intervals, such as months to years. The binomial model flagged around 1.3 differentially abundant clones between technical replicates, compared with roughly 15 over around two weeks and 19 over about four weeks. Across all healthy donors, variance in clone template counts between approximately 2-week samples was found to increase significantly with total template count. Across all healthy-donor time intervals, the beta-binomial model significantly cut both the number of clones called differentially abundant and the false-positive rate.

CDR3 length: 14 amino acids, cysteine to phenylalanine. Of all the DNA, just the CDR3 is kept, 42 bases in frame from base 1. The junction shows trimming of 5 bases on V and 2 bases on J, plus 10 bases between the germline ends. For CDR1 and CDR2, the germline V gene lists SGHTA and FQGTGA. During the collection period, no immune events, such as infections, were documented for the healthy donors. Blood repertoires from healthy donors were used as a training cohort for calibrating time-dependent variance in a beta-binomial model of differential abundance of T-cell clones. There were roughly 10 healthy donors in the training cohort, of whom 3 were female and 7 were male. The donors were between roughly 25 and 64 years old, with an average age of approximately 47 years. Whole blood was collected from each healthy donor at three time points spaced approximately 2 weeks apart and obtained from a commercial supplier. For immunosequencing, genomic DNA was extracted from unsorted whole blood.

The sample consisted of blood. The TCR was taken from a person aged 18 to 70 in good health. The sequence joins TRBV7-3 to TRBJ2-1; a tentative D match to TRBD2 spans 5 bases. The CDR3 protein sequence reads: CASSPHSAYNEQFF. The DNA reads TGTGCCAGCAGCCCCCATAGCGCCTACAATGAGCAGTTCTTC. The full variable domain, with segments outside the CDR3 supplied by the reference TRBV7-3 and TRBJ2-1 proteins, appears as GAGVSQTPSNKVTEKGKYVELRCDPISGHTALYWYRQSLGQGPEFLIYFQGTGAADDSGLPNDRFFAVRPEGSVSTLKIQRTERGDSAVYLCASSPHSAYNEQFFGPGTRLTVL.